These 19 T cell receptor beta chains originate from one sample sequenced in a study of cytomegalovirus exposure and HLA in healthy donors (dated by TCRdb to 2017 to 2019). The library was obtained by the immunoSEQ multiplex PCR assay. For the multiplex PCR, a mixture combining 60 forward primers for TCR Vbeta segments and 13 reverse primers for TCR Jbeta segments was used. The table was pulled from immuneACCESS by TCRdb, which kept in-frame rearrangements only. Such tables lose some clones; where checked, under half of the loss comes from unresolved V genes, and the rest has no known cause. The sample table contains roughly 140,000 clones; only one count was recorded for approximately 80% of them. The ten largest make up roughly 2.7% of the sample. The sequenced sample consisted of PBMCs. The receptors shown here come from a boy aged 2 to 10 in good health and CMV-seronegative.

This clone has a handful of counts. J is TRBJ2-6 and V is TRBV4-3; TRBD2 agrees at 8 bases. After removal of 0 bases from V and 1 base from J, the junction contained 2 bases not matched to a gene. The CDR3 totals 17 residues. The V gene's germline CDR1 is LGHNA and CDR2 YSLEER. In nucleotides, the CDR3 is TGCGCCAGCAGCCAAGAGGGCGGGGGGTCTGGGGCCAACGTCCTGACTTTC. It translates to CASSQEGGGSGANVLTF.

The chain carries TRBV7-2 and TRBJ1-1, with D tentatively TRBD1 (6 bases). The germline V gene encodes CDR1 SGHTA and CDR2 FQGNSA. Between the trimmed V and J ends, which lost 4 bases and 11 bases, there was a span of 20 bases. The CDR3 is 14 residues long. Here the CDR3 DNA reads TGTGCCAGCAGCTCGGGACAAGCCTTTTGCGAGGCTTTCTTT. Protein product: CASSSGQAFCEAFF. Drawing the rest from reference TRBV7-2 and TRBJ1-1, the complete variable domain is GAGVSQSPSNKVTEKGKDVELRCDPISGHTALYWYRQSLGQGLEFLIYFQGNSAPDKSGLPSDRFSAERTGGSVSTLTIQRTQQEDSAVYLCASSSGQAFCEAFFGQGTRLTVV.

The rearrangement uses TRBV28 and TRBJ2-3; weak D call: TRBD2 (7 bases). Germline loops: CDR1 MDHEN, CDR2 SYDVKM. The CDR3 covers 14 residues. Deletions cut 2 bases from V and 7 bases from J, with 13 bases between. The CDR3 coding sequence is TGTGCCAGCAGTTTAAGGGGGGGCGCTAATACGCAGTATTTT. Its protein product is CASSLRGGANTQYF. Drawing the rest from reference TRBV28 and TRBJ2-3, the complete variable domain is DVKVTQSSRYLVKRTGEKVFLECVQDMDHENMFWYRQDPGLGLRLIYFSYDVKMKEKGDIPEGYSVSREKKERFSLILESASTNQTSMYLCASSLRGGANTQYFGPGTRLTVL.

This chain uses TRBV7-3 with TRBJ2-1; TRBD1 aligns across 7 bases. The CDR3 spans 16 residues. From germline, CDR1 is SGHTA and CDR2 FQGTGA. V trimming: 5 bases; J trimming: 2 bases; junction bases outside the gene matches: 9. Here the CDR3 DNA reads TGTGCCAGCAGCAGTAACCGGGACAGTACCTACAATGAGCAGTTCTTC. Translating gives CASSSNRDSTYNEQFF.

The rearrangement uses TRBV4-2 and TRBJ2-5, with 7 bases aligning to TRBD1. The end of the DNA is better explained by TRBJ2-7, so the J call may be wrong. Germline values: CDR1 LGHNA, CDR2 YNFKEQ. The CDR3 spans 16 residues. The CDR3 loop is CASSPYTGTDAYEQYF. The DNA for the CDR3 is TGTGCCAGCAGCCCATACACCGGGACAGATGCCTACGAGCAGTACTTC.

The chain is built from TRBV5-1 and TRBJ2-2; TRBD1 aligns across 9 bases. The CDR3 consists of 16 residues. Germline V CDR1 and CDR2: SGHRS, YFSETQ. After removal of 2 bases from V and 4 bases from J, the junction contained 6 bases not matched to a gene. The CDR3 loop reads CASSLGTGSGTGELFF. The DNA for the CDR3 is TGCGCCAGCAGCTTAGGGACAGGGAGCGGCACCGGGGAGCTGTTTTTT.

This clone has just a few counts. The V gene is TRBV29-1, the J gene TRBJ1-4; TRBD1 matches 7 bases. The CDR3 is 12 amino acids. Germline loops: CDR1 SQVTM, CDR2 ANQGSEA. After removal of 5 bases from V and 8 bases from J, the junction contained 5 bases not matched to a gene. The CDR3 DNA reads TGCAGCGTTAGACAGGGATACGAAAAACTGTTTTTT. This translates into CSVRQGYEKLFF.

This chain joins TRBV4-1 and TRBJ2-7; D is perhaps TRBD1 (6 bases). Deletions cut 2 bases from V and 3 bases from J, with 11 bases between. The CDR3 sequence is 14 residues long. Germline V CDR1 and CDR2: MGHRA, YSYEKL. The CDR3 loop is CASSQTPRGYEQYF. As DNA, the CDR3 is TGCGCCAGCAGCCAAACCCCCAGGGGCTACGAGCAGTACTTC.

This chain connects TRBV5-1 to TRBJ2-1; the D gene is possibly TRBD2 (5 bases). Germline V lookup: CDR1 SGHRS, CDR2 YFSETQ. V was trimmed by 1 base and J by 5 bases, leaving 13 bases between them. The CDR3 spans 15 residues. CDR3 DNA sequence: TGCGCCAGCAGCTTGACTGCTAGCAAAAACAATGAGCAGTTCTTC. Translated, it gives CASSLTASKNNEQFF. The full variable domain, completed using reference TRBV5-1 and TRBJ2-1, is KAGVTQTPRYLIKTRGQQVTLSCSPISGHRSVSWYQQTPGQGLQFLFEYFSETQRNKGNFPGRFSGRQFSNSRSEMNVSTLELGDSALYLCASSLTASKNNEQFFGPGTRLTVL.

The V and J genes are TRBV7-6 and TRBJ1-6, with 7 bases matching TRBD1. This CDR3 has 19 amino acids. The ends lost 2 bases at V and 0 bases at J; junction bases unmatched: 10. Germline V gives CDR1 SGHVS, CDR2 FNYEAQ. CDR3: CASSLRQGIESSYNSPLHF. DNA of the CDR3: TGTGCCAGCAGCTTACGACAGGGCATAGAGAGCTCCTATAATTCACCCCTCCACTTT.

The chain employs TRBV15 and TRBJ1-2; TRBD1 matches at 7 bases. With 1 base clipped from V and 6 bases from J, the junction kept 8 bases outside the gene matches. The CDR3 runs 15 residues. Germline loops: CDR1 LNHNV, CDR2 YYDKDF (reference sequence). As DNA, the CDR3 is TGTGCCACCAGCAGAGGACAGGGCTCGTTTGATGGCTACACCTTC. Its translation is CATSRGQGSFDGYTF.

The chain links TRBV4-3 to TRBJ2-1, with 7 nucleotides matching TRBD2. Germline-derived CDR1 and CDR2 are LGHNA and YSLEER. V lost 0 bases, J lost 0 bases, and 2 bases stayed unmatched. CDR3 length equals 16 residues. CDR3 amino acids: CASSQEPSGSYNEQFF. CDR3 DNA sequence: TGCGCCAGCAGCCAAGAGCCTAGCGGCTCCTACAATGAGCAGTTCTTC.

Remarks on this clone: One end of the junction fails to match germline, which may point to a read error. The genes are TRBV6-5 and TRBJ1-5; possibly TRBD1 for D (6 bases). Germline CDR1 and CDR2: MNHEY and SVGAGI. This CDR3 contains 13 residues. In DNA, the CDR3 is TGTGCCAGCAGTCCCCGACAGGATCAACCCCAGCATTTT. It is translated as CASSPRQDQPQHF.

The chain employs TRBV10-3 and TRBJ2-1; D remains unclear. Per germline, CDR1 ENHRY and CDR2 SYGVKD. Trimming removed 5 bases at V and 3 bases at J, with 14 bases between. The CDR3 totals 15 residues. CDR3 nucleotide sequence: TGTGCCATCAGTAACTTCAGTGGAGACTACAATGAGCAGTTCTTC. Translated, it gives CAISNFSGDYNEQFF.

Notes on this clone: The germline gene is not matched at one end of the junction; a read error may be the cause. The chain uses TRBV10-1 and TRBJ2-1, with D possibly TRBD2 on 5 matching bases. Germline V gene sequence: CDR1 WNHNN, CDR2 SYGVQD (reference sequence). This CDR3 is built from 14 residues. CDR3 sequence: CASSERGAHNEKFF. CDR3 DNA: TGCGCCAGCAGTGAGCGGGGAGCCCACAATGAGAAGTTCTTC.

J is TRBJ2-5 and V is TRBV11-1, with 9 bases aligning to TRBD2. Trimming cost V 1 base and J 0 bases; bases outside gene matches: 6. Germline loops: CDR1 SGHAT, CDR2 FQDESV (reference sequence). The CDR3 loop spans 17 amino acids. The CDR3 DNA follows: TGTGCCAGCAGCTTAGGGGGGGCTAGCGGGAACCAAGAGACCCAGTACTTC. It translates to CASSLGGASGNQETQYF. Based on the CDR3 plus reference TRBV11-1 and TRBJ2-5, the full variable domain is EAEVAQSPRYKITEKSQAVAFWCDPISGHATLYWYRQILGQGPELLVQFQDESVVDDSQLPKDRFSAERLKGVDSTLKIQPAELGDSAMYLCASSLGGASGNQETQYFGPGTRLLVL.

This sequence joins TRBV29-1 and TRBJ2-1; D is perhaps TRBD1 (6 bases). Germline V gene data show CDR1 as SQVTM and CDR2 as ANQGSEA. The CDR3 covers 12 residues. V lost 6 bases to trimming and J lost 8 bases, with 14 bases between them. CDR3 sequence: CSVGAGVYEQFF. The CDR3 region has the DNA TGCAGCGTCGGTGCAGGGGTTTATGAGCAGTTCTTC.

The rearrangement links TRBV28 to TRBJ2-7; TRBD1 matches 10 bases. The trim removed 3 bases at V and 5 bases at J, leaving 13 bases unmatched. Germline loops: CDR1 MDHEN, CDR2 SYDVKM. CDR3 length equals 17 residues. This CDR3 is CASSFSSTGGSGDEQYF. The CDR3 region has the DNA TGTGCCAGCAGTTTCTCCTCGACAGGGGGCTCGGGAGACGAGCAGTACTTC.

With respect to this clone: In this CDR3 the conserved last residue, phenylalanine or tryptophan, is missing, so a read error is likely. CDR3 nucleotide sequence: TGCGCCAGCAGCCCTAGACAGTCTTCAGGAAACACCATATATCTT. As protein: CASSPRQSSGNTIYL. The genes are TRBV23-1 and TRBJ1-3; D is possibly TRBD1 (5 bases). TRBV23-1 belongs to the ORF category, with a function that is uncertain. The V gene lost 6 bases and the J gene lost 4 bases, with 16 bases spanning the gap. The CDR3 length is 15 residues.